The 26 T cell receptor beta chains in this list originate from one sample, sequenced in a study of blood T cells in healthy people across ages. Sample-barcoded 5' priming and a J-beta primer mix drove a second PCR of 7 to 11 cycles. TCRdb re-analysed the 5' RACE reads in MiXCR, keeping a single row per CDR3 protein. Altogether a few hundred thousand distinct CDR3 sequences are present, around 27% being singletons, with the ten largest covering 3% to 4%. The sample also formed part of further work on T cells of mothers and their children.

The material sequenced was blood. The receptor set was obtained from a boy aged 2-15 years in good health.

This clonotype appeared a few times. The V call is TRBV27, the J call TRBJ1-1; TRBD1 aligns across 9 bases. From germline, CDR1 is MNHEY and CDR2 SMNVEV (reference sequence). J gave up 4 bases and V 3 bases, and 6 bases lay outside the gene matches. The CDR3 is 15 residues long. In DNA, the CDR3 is TGTGCCAGCAGTTTGGTACAGGGGGCGCCCACTGAAGCTTTCTTT. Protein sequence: CASSLVQGAPTEAFF.

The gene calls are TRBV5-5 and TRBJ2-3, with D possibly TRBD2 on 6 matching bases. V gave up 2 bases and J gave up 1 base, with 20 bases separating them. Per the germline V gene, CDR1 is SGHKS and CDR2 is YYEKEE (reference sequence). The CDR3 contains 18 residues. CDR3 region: CASSFSGYGSIGTDTQYF. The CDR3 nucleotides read TGTGCCAGCAGCTTTTCAGGGTACGGGAGTATCGGCACAGATACGCAGTATTTT.

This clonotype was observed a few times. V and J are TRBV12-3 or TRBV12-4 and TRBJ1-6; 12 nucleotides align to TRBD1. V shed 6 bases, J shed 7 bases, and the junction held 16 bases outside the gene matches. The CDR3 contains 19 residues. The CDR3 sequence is CASRPSGTGGAKLNSPLHF. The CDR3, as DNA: TGTGCCAGCAGGCCATCCGGGACAGGGGGCGCGAAATTGAATTCACCCCTCCACTTT.

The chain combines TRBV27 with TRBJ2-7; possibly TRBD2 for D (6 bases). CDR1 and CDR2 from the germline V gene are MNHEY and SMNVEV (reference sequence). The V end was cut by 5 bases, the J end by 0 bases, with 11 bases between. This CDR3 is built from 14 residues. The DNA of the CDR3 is TGTGCCAGCAGTCCCGGGGAGGCCTCCTACGAGCAGTACTTC. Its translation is CASSPGEASYEQYF.

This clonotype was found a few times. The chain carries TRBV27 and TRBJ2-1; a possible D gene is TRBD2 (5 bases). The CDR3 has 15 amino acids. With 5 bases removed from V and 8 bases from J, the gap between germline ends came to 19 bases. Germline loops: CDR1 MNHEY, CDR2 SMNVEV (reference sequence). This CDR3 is CASSPGWFDNDEQFF. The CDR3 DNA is TGTGCCAGCAGTCCGGGGTGGTTTGATAACGATGAGCAGTTCTTC.

The CDR3: CSVWRGGDTQYF. In DNA, the CDR3 is TGCAGCGTCTGGCGGGGGGGGGATACGCAGTATTTT. The chain uses TRBV29-1 and TRBJ2-3, with 9 positions matching TRBD2. Germline loops: CDR1 SQVTM, CDR2 ANQGSEA. With V trimmed by 6 bases and J by 6 bases, 4 bases remained unmatched. This CDR3 comprises 12 residues.

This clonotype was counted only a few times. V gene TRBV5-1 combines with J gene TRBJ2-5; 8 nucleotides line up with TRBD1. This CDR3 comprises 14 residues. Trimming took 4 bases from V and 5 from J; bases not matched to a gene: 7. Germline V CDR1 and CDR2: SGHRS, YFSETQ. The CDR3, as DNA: TGCGCCAGCAGCCACGCAGGGGGCTGGGAGACCCAGTACTTC. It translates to CASSHAGGWETQYF.

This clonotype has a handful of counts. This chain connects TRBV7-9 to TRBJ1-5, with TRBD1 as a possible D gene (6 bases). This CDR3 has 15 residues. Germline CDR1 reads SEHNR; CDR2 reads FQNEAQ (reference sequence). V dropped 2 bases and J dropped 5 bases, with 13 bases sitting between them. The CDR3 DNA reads TGTGCCAGCAGCTTAAGAGGGGGGGCTGATCAGCCCCAGCATTTT. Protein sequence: CASSLRGGADQPQHF.

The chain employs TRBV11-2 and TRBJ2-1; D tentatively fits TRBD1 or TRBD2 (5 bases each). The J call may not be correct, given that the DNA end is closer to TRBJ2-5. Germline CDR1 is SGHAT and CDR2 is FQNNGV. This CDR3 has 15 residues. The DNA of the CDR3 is TGTGCCAGCAGCTCCGGGACGGAGCTTCGAGAGACCCAGTACTTC. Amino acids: CASSSGTELRETQYF.

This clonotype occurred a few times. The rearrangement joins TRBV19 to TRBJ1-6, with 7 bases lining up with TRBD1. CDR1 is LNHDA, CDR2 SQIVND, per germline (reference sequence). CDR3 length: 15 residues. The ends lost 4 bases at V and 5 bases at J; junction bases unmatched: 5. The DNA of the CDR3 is TGTGCCAGTAGTACAACAGGGGCTGATAATTCACCCCTCCACTTT. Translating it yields CASSTTGADNSPLHF.

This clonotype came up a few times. The CDR3 DNA reads TGCGCCAGCAGTACTAGACCCCAAGAGACCCAGTACTTC. It yields the protein CASSTRPQETQYF. The J gene is TRBJ2-5, the V gene TRBV10-2, with TRBD2 as a possible D gene (5 bases). The CDR3 length is 13 residues. CDR1 WSHSY and CDR2 SAAADI come from the germline V gene. The ends were cut back, 5 bases at V and 1 base at J, with 8 bases in the middle.

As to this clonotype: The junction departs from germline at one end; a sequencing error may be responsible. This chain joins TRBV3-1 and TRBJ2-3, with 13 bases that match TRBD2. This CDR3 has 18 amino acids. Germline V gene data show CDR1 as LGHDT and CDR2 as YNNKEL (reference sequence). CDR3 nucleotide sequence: TGTGCCAGCGGCCAATTCGAACTAGCGGGGGGGGCCACAGATACGCAGTATTTT. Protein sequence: CASGQFELAGGATDTQYF.

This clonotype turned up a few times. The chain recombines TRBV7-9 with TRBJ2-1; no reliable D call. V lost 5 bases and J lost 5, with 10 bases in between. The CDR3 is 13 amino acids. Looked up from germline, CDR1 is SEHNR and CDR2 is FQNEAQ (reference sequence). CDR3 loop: CASSRPWDNEQFF. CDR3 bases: TGTGCCAGCAGCAGGCCGTGGGACAATGAGCAGTTCTTC.

The CDR3 reads CASSLDRQGDTEAFF. In DNA, the CDR3 is TGTGCCAGCAGTTTAGATAGACAGGGGGACACTGAAGCTTTCTTT. The rearrangement joins TRBV12-3 or TRBV12-4 to TRBJ1-1; 9 bases agree with TRBD1. This CDR3 has 15 amino acids. Germline trimming cut 1 base from V and 3 bases from J; bases unmatched to any gene: 3.

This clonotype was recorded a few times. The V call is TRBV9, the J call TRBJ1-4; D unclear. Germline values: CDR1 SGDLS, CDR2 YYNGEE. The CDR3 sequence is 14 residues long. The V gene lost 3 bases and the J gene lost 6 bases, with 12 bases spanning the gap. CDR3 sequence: CASSGGRVDEKLFF. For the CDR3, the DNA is TGTGCCAGCAGCGGAGGGAGAGTGGATGAAAAACTGTTTTTT. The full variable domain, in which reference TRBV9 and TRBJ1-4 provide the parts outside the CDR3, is DSGVTQTPKHLITATGQRVTLRCSPRSGDLSVYWYQQSLDQGLQFLIQYYNGEERAKGNILERFSAQQFPDLHSELNLSSLELGDSALYFCASSGGRVDEKLFFGSGTQLSVL.

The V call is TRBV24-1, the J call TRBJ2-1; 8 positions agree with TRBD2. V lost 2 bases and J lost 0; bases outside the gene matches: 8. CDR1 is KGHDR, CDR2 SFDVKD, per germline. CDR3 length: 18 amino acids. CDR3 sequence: CATSDSTFTSGSYNEQFF. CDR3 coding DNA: TGTGCCACCAGTGATTCCACATTTACTAGCGGCTCCTACAATGAGCAGTTCTTC.

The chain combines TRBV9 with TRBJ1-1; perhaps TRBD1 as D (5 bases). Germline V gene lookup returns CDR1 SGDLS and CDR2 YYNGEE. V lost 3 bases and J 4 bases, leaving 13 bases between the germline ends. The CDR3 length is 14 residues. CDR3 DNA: TGTGCCAGCAGCGATGACGGGGGGGTCACTGAAGCTTTCTTT. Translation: CASSDDGGVTEAFF.

This CDR3 reads CSAEPGQGKFRYNGEQFF. CDR3 coding DNA: TGCAGTGCGGAACCGGGACAGGGAAAATTTAGGTACAACGGTGAGCAGTTCTTC. This chain uses TRBV20-1 with TRBJ2-1; TRBD1 aligns across 9 bases. This CDR3 contains 18 residues. V gave up 6 bases and J gave up 9 bases; unmatched junction bases: 24. Per germline, CDR1 DFQATT and CDR2 SNEGSKA (reference sequence).

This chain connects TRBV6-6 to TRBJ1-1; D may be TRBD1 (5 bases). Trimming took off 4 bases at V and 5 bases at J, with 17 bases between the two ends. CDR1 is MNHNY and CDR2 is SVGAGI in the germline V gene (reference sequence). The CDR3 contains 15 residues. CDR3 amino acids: CASSSSAGRRTEAFF. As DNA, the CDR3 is TGTGCCAGCAGTTCGTCCGCGGGGCGTAGGACTGAAGCTTTCTTT.

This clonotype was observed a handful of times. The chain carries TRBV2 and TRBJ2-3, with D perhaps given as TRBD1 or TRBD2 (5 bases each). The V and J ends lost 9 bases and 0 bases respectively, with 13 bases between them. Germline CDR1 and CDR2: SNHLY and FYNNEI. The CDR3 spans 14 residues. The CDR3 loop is CARTGTASTDTQYF. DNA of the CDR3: TGTGCCAGGACCGGGACGGCAAGCACAGATACGCAGTATTTT.

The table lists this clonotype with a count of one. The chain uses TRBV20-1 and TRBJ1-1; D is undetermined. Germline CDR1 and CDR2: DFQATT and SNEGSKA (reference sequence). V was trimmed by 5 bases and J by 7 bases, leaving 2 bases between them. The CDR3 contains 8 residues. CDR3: CSAREAFF. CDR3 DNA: TGCAGTGCTCGTGAAGCTTTCTTT.

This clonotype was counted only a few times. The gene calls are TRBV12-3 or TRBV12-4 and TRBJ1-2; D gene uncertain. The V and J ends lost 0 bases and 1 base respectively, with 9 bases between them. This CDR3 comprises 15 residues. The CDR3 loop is CASSLAGQHNYGYTF. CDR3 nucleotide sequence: TGTGCCAGCAGTTTAGCAGGGCAGCATAACTATGGCTACACCTTC.

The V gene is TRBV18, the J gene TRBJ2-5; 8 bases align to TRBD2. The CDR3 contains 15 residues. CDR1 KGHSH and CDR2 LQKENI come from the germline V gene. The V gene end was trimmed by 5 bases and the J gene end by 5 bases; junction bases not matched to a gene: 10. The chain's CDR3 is CASSAPEREFETQYF. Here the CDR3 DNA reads TGTGCCAGCTCAGCCCCCGAGCGGGAGTTTGAGACCCAGTACTTC.

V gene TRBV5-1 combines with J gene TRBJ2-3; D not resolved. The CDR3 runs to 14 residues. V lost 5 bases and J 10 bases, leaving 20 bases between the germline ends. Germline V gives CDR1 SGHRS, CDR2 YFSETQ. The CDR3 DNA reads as TGCGCCAGCAGAAGGCAGGCTGGAAACGATCCGCAGTATTTT. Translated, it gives CASRRQAGNDPQYF.

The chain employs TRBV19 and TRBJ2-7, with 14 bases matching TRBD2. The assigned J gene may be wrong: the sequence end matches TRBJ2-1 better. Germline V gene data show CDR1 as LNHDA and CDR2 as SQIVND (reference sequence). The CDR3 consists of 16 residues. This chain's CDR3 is CASSILTSGGANEQFF. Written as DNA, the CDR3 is TGTGCCAGTAGTATATTGACTAGCGGGGGGGCCAATGAGCAGTTCTTC.

CDR3 protein: CSVVRGLPSYEQYF. The DNA of the CDR3 is TGCAGCGTTGTACGAGGGTTACCCTCCTACGAGCAGTACTTC. This sequence joins TRBV29-1 and TRBJ2-7, with D perhaps TRBD2 (5 bases). CDR1 and CDR2 (germline): SQVTM, ANQGSEA. Trimming shortened V by 4 bases and J by 0 bases, and 13 bases separated the two germline ends. This CDR3 region has 14 residues.